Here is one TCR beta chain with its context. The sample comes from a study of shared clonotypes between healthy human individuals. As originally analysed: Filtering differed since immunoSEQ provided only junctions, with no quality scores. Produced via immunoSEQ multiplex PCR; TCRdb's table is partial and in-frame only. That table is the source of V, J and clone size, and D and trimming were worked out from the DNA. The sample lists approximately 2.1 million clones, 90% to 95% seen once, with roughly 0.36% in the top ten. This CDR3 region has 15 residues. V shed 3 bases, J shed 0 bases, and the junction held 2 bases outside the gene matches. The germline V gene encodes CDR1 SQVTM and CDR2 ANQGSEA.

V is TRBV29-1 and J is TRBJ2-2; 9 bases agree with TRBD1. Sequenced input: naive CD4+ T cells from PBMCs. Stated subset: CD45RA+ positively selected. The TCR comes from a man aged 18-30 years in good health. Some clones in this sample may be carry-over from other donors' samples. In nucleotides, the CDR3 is TGCAGCGTTGATGGGACAGGGTCGAACACCGGGGAGCTGTTTTTT. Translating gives CSVDGTGSNTGELFF.